Following are 20 T cell receptor beta chains from one sample sequenced in a study of blood T cell repertoires in COVID-19. Assay: immunoSEQ multiplex PCR; the TCRdb copy retains only in-frame clones and omits some. The table records around 170,000 clones, over 75% of them present only once. Sequencing used PBMCs or T cells enriched from blood (not recorded which). These receptors all stem from a woman between 45 and 60 years old who had recovered from COVID-19.

V and J are TRBV27 and TRBJ2-2; 9 bases align to TRBD1. The length of the CDR3 is 23 residues. Per the germline V gene, CDR1 is MNHEY and CDR2 is SMNVEV (reference sequence). J was trimmed by 7 bases and V by 2 bases; bases with no gene match: 29. DNA for the CDR3: TGTGCCAGCAGTTTAAAGAGGTGGCGCGTAGCAGGATTAGGGACAGGGTTGTTCGGGGAGCTGTTTTTT. It is translated as CASSLKRWRVAGLGTGLFGELFF.

This chain joins TRBV5-4 and TRBJ2-3; TRBD2 might be the D (6 bases). Germline values: CDR1 SGHNT, CDR2 YYREEE (reference sequence). This CDR3 comprises 17 residues. Trimming took off 0 bases at V and 4 bases at J, with 18 bases between the two ends. Written as DNA, the CDR3 is TGTGCCAGCAGCTTGGTGGGGGGAGCAGCGAGCGCAGATACGCAGTATTTT. Its protein is CASSLVGGAASADTQYF.

This clone has ten or more counts. V and J are TRBV7-9 and TRBJ2-1, with D possibly TRBD1 on 5 matching bases. Per the germline V gene, CDR1 is SEHNR and CDR2 is FQNEAQ (reference sequence). V gave up 2 bases and J gave up 7 bases, with 6 bases separating them. The CDR3 loop spans 12 amino acids. The CDR3 loop reads CASSLRGNEQFF. In DNA form, the CDR3 reads TGTGCCAGCAGCTTAAGGGGTAATGAGCAGTTCTTC. The full variable domain, with the rest looked up from reference TRBV7-9 and TRBJ2-1, is DTGVSQNPRHKITKRGQNVTFRCDPISEHNRLYWYRQTLGQGPEFLTYFQNEAQLEKSRLLSDRFSAERPKGSFSTLEIQRTEQGDSAMYLCASSLRGNEQFFGPGTRLTVL.

This rearrangement joins TRBV7-2 to TRBJ1-2, with D perhaps matching TRBD1 (6 bases). The germline V and J ends were trimmed by 5 bases and 8 bases, with 15 bases remaining between them. The CDR3 runs 13 residues. Germline CDR1 reads SGHTA; CDR2 reads FQGNSA. The CDR3 region is CASSQRGGEGYTF. CDR3 bases: TGTGCCAGCAGCCAAAGAGGGGGGGAGGGCTACACCTTC.

The gene calls are TRBV30 and TRBJ2-1; perhaps TRBD2 as D (6 bases). CDR1 and CDR2 from the germline V gene are GTSNPN and SVGIG (reference sequence). The CDR3 has 13 residues. V dropped 1 base and J dropped 8 bases, with 12 bases sitting between them. The CDR3 protein is CAWSAGLTHEQFF. The CDR3 region has the DNA TGTGCCTGGAGTGCCGGACTAACTCATGAGCAGTTCTTC.

The V and J genes are TRBV6-5 and TRBJ2-1, with 10 bases fitting TRBD2. Germline CDR1 reads MNHEY; CDR2 reads SVGAGI. The CDR3 contains 15 residues. The trim removed 7 bases at V and 2 bases at J, leaving 5 bases unmatched. CDR3 loop: CASTHSGRTYNEQFF. As DNA, the CDR3 is TGTGCCAGCACCCATAGCGGGAGGACCTACAATGAGCAGTTCTTC.

V is TRBV27 and J is TRBJ2-3; D gene uncertain. V lost 7 bases and J 1 base, leaving 9 bases between the germline ends. CDR1 is MNHEY, CDR2 SMNVEV, per germline (reference sequence). The CDR3 contains 13 residues. CDR3 region: CASTPAGTDTQYF. As DNA, the CDR3 is TGTGCCAGCACCCCGGCGGGCACAGATACGCAGTATTTT.

V usage is TRBV18 and J usage is TRBJ2-7; perhaps TRBD1 as D (6 bases). This CDR3 is built from 15 residues. Germline V lookup: CDR1 KGHSH, CDR2 LQKENI. V was shortened by 5 bases and J by 7 bases, with 21 bases between the two germline ends. In nucleotides, the CDR3 is TGTGCCAGCTCATCTCAACAGGGTCAGAGTGGAGAGCAGTACTTC. It encodes CASSSQQGQSGEQYF.

The chain is built from TRBV10-3 and TRBJ2-1; D unclear. Germline lookup yields CDR1 ENHRY and CDR2 SYGVKD. The CDR3 is 12 amino acids. The V end was cut by 0 bases, the J end by 9 bases, with 6 bases between. The CDR3 region has the DNA TGTGCCATCAGTGAGTCTCTGCGTGAGCAGTTCTTC. It encodes CAISESLREQFF.

The chain employs TRBV2 and TRBJ2-2; 11 nucleotides match TRBD2. CDR1 is SNHLY and CDR2 is FYNNEI in the germline V gene. The V gene end was trimmed by 0 bases and the J gene end by 10 bases; junction bases not matched to a gene: 7. The CDR3 loop spans 16 amino acids. The CDR3 DNA reads as TGTGCCAGCAGTGAAGCACTAGCGGGAGTGGTACCGGAGCTGTTTTTT. Its translation: CASSEALAGVVPELFF.

The chain is built from TRBV5-6 and TRBJ2-7; TRBD2 might be the D (5 bases). Trimming took 0 bases from V and 5 from J, leaving 9 bases between them. From germline, CDR1 is SGHDT and CDR2 YYEEEE. This CDR3 region has 13 residues. CDR3 loop: CASSLVLAHEQYF. CDR3 in DNA: TGTGCCAGCAGCTTGGTCCTAGCCCACGAGCAGTACTTC.

There are a few counts of this clone. J is TRBJ2-6 and V is TRBV7-9, with 9 positions matching TRBD1. The CDR3 covers 19 residues. With 5 bases clipped from V and 0 bases from J, the junction kept 11 bases outside the gene matches. CDR1 is SEHNR, CDR2 FQNEAQ, per germline (reference sequence). The CDR3: CASSTTGGRFSSGANVLTF. The CDR3 DNA sequence: TGTGCCAGCAGCACGACAGGGGGGCGTTTTAGCTCTGGGGCCAACGTCCTGACTTTC.

This chain uses TRBV10-2 with TRBJ1-1; D remains unclear. V was pared by 9 bases and J by 1 base, with 3 bases between. This CDR3 spans 10 amino acids. The germline gives CDR1 WSHSY, CDR2 SAAADI. The CDR3 protein is CASKNTEAFF. CDR3 DNA sequence: TGCGCCAGTAAGAACACTGAAGCTTTCTTT.

J is TRBJ2-5 and V is TRBV2; 10 bases are a match to TRBD2. CDR1 is SNHLY, CDR2 FYNNEI, per germline. Trimming took 6 bases from V and 5 from J; bases not matched to a gene: 15. The CDR3 covers 17 residues. CDR3 region: CASRDGLAAKAGETQYF. Here the CDR3 DNA reads TGTGCCAGCAGGGATGGACTAGCGGCCAAGGCGGGGGAGACCCAGTACTTC.

This clone turned up a few times. This chain connects TRBV6-4 to TRBJ1-6, with D unclear. The V and J ends lost 7 bases and 7 bases respectively, with 14 bases between them. CDR1 and CDR2 from the germline V gene are MRHNA and SNTAGT. The CDR3 runs to 14 residues. The CDR3 coding sequence is TGTGCCAGCAAAGGCCCAGGCCGAAATTCACCCCTCCACTTT. Translated: CASKGPGRNSPLHF.

The rearrangement links TRBV9 to TRBJ2-2; 9 bases line up with TRBD1. This CDR3 spans 17 amino acids. Germline V gene sequence: CDR1 SGDLS, CDR2 YYNGEE. Unmatched junction bases numbered 9, after V lost 3 bases and J lost 3 bases. The CDR3 DNA sequence: TGTGCCAGCAGCGGAGGGACAGGGCCGTGGTACACCGGGGAGCTGTTTTTT. It is translated as CASSGGTGPWYTGELFF.

The chain links TRBV19 to TRBJ2-3, with 10 bases fitting TRBD2. CDR1 LNHDA and CDR2 SQIVND come from the germline V gene (reference sequence). V trimming: 6 bases; J trimming: 5 bases; junction bases outside the gene matches: 11. This CDR3 comprises 16 residues. The DNA of the CDR3 is TGTGCCAGTAGACCCCTCCTAGCGGGAGCAAGAGATACGCAGTATTTT. As protein: CASRPLLAGARDTQYF.

The V gene is TRBV24-1, the J gene TRBJ2-1; 10 bases fit TRBD1. With 0 bases clipped from V and 7 bases from J, the junction kept 5 bases outside the gene matches. Looked up from germline, CDR1 is KGHDR and CDR2 is SFDVKD. The CDR3 contains 16 residues. CDR3 loop: CATSDLDRDRGNEQFF. For the CDR3, the DNA is TGTGCCACCAGTGATTTGGACCGGGACAGGGGAAATGAGCAGTTCTTC.

This chain joins TRBV18 and TRBJ1-4; 8 nucleotides line up with TRBD1. Unmatched junction bases numbered 4, after V lost 0 bases and J lost 10 bases. The CDR3 loop spans 14 amino acids. CDR1 and CDR2 (germline): KGHSH, LQKENI. The DNA for the CDR3 is TGTGCCAGCTCACCACCTGGGACAGGTGGAAAACTGTTTTTT. It translates to CASSPPGTGGKLFF.

To note about this clone: An end of the junction does not agree with germline; a read error may underlie this. The chain links TRBV11-3 to TRBJ1-3; D uncertain. This CDR3 spans 14 amino acids. Germline CDR1 SGHNT, CDR2 YENEEA. The CDR3 bases are TGTGCCAGCAGCCTAGATAACTCTGGAAACACCATATATTTT. Translated: CASSLDNSGNTIYF.